This T cell receptor (beta chain) stems from a study of shared clonotypes between healthy human individuals. The study's findings and limits: The sole specimen, blood, was sampled, and tissue repertoires likely differ. Though the depth was large, rarefaction showed that sorted-subset sequencing was incomplete.

CD8 cells regarded as naive lacked CD45RO, were positively chosen for CCR7, and omitted terminally differentiated effector memory CD45RA+ cells. The donor cohort consisted entirely of Caucasian adults residing in Nashville, Tennessee. J lost 5 bases, V lost 8 bases, and 7 bases had no gene match. There are 14 residues in the CDR3. CDR1 and CDR2 from the germline V gene are MNHEY and SVGAGI. Original data processing: ImmunoSEQ yielded junction-only sequences lacking quality scores, so filtering differed. TCRdb's copy holds only in-frame clones and misses some; the assay was immunoSEQ multiplex PCR. The V and J calls and clone size are taken from that table; D and trimming were inferred from the DNA. The table records roughly 1,800,000 clones, roughly 94% of them present only once. As to this clone: Its matching antigen is unknown.

The clonotype comes from a man between 18 and 29 years old in good health. Sequenced: naive CD8+ T cells sorted from blood. The rearrangement joins TRBV6-5 to TRBJ2-1, with 9 bases that match TRBD1. The CDR3 reads CASGGQGYDNEQFF. CDR3 in DNA: TGTGCCAGCGGGGGACAGGGTTACGACAATGAGCAGTTCTTC.